Listed here are 15 T cell receptor beta chains from one sample, sequenced in a study of OX40 agonist ivuxolimab in advanced cancers. Produced via immunoSEQ multiplex PCR; TCRdb's table is partial and in-frame only. The top ten hold 5.5% to 7% of the sample, which has some 54,000 clones, about nine tenths seen once. Sequencing used CD4+ or CD8+ T cells sorted from blood, obtained in a trial of the OX40 agonist ivuxolimab. The origin of the receptors is an adult with an advanced solid tumor such as melanoma, head and neck, liver or kidney cancer.

This clone was seen only a few times. The chain combines TRBV5-1 with TRBJ1-6; D call uncertain. The length of the CDR3 is 13 residues. Trimming took off 2 bases at V and 11 bases at J, with 11 bases between the two ends. Germline lookup yields CDR1 SGHRS and CDR2 YFSETQ. As DNA, the CDR3 is TGCGCCAGCAGCTTAAACGATGAGCCACCCCTCCACTTT. It yields the protein CASSLNDEPPLHF.

The chain couples TRBV11-3 to TRBJ2-7; TRBD1 or TRBD2 may be the D gene (5 bases each). This CDR3 contains 15 residues. Trimming left V 3 bases short and J 0 bases short, with 12 bases between. From germline, CDR1 is SGHNT and CDR2 YENEEA. The CDR3 sequence: CASSFGLRGSYEQYF. CDR3 bases: TGTGCCAGCAGCTTCGGACTGAGGGGCTCCTACGAGCAGTACTTC. The complete variable domain, with remaining parts taken from reference TRBV11-3 and TRBJ2-7, reads EAGVVQSPRYKIIEKKQPVAFWCNPISGHNTLYWYLQNLGQGPELLIRYENEEAVDDSQLPKDRFSAERLKGVDSTLKIQPAELGDSAVYLCASSFGLRGSYEQYFGPGTRLTVT.

The chain recombines TRBV27 with TRBJ2-3; D is uncertain. CDR1 and CDR2 (germline): MNHEY, SMNVEV (reference sequence). The V and J ends lost 3 bases and 3 bases respectively, with 10 bases between them. The CDR3 length is 14 residues. The CDR3 reads CASSFEWVTDTQYF. In DNA, the CDR3 is TGTGCCAGCAGTTTTGAATGGGTGACAGATACGCAGTATTTT.

V and J are TRBV2 and TRBJ1-1; D is unclear. This CDR3 contains 14 residues. CDR1 SNHLY and CDR2 FYNNEI come from the germline V gene. Trimming stripped 3 bases from V and 0 bases from J, with 8 bases between. CDR3 protein: CASSDLVVNTEAFF. CDR3 nucleotide sequence: TGTGCCAGCAGTGATCTTGTGGTGAACACTGAAGCTTTCTTT.

The J gene is TRBJ1-5, the V gene TRBV5-1; D remains unclear. Between the trimmed V and J ends, which lost 4 bases and 4 bases, there was a span of 9 bases. Germline CDR1 and CDR2: SGHRS and YFSETQ. This CDR3 comprises 13 residues. In nucleotides, the CDR3 is TGCGCCAGCAGCCTAGGGTCGAATCAGCCCCAGCATTTT. Translation gives CASSLGSNQPQHF.

The chain uses TRBV2 and TRBJ2-6; weak D call: TRBD1 (5 bases). The V end lost 6 bases, the J end lost 4 bases, and 13 bases lay between the germline ends. This CDR3 spans 15 amino acids. CDR1 is SNHLY and CDR2 is FYNNEI in the germline V gene. CDR3 sequence reads: CASRRLGAGANVLTF. CDR3 nucleotides: TGTGCCAGCAGACGGCTTGGGGCGGGGGCCAACGTCCTGACTTTC.

The sample holds a few counts of this clone. The chain employs TRBV27 and TRBJ1-6; D not resolved. V lost 6 bases and J 10 bases, leaving 10 bases between the germline ends. The germline CDR1 and CDR2 sequences are MNHEY and SMNVEV (reference sequence). This CDR3 spans 12 amino acids. The CDR3, as DNA: TGTGCCAGCAGGCGCGCCGGATCACCCCTCCACTTT. Its translation: CASRRAGSPLHF.

The V and J genes are TRBV5-1 and TRBJ2-2; the match to TRBD1 covers 8 bases. Germline CDR1 SGHRS, CDR2 YFSETQ. V lost 3 bases and J lost 3; bases outside the gene matches: 10. This CDR3 region has 17 residues. This chain's CDR3 is CASSSSGTGFYTGELFF. DNA for the CDR3: TGCGCCAGCAGCTCCTCCGGGACAGGATTTTACACCGGGGAGCTGTTTTTT. The full variable domain, rest sourced from reference TRBV5-1 and TRBJ2-2, is KAGVTQTPRYLIKTRGQQVTLSCSPISGHRSVSWYQQTPGQGLQFLFEYFSETQRNKGNFPGRFSGRQFSNSRSEMNVSTLELGDSALYLCASSSSGTGFYTGELFFGEGSRLTVL.

This chain joins TRBV30 and TRBJ1-2; no firm D call. There are 13 residues in the CDR3. Germline-derived CDR1 and CDR2 are GTSNPN and SVGIG (reference sequence). V lost 0 bases to trimming and J lost 5 bases, with 10 bases between them. The CDR3 sequence is CAWSVRGFYGYTF. CDR3 coding DNA: TGTGCCTGGAGTGTACGAGGATTTTATGGCTACACCTTC.

CDR3 bases: TGTGCCAGCGTGTGGGGGCCCAGCACAGATACGCAGTATTTT. Amino acids: CASVWGPSTDTQYF. The chain combines TRBV6-1 with TRBJ2-3; tentatively, D is TRBD1 (6 bases). Trimming left V 8 bases short and J 0 bases short, with 12 bases between. Germline V gene sequence: CDR1 MNHNS, CDR2 SASEGT. This CDR3 has 14 residues.

The chain employs TRBV27 and TRBJ2-7, with 14 bases matching TRBD2. CDR3 length: 15 amino acids. Germline V gives CDR1 MNHEY, CDR2 SMNVEV (reference sequence). Unmatched junction bases numbered 4, after V lost 5 bases and J lost 4 bases. This CDR3 is CASSKTSGGGYEQYF. The CDR3 region has the DNA TGTGCCAGCAGTAAGACTAGCGGGGGGGGGTACGAGCAGTACTTC.

V gene TRBV7-9 combines with J gene TRBJ2-3, with D unresolved. V dropped 0 bases and J dropped 7 bases, with 11 bases sitting between them. The germline gives CDR1 SEHNR, CDR2 FQNEAQ (reference sequence). This CDR3 spans 14 amino acids. The CDR3 sequence is CASSLASTSNTQYF. The CDR3 DNA reads as TGTGCCAGCAGCTTAGCCAGCACCTCAAATACGCAGTATTTT.

This clone has just a few counts. The chain carries TRBV5-8 and TRBJ1-6, with D possibly TRBD1 on 5 matching bases. This CDR3 is 15 amino acids long. CDR1 is SGHTS, CDR2 YDEGEE, per germline. Deletions cut 0 bases from V and 8 bases from J, with 12 bases between. The CDR3 is CASSLAAGRHSPLHF. CDR3 bases: TGTGCCAGCAGCTTGGCGGCAGGGCGTCATTCACCCCTCCACTTT.

The chain couples TRBV9 to TRBJ2-3; D remains unclear. V was pared by 0 bases and J by 1 base, with 6 bases between. Germline V gene lookup returns CDR1 SGDLS and CDR2 YYNGEE. The CDR3 totals 14 residues. In DNA, the CDR3 is TGTGCCAGCAGCGTAGCGTCGGGCACAGATACGCAGTATTTT. Protein sequence: CASSVASGTDTQYF. The whole variable domain, remainder taken from reference TRBV9 and TRBJ2-3, is DSGVTQTPKHLITATGQRVTLRCSPRSGDLSVYWYQQSLDQGLQFLIQYYNGEERAKGNILERFSAQQFPDLHSELNLSSLELGDSALYFCASSVASGTDTQYFGPGTRLTVL.

As DNA, the CDR3 is TGTGCCAGCATCTCCCGGTGGCAGGAAGAGACCCAGTACTTC. This gives the protein CASISRWQEETQYF. V usage is TRBV28 and J usage is TRBJ2-5; D unclear. The CDR3 sequence is 14 residues long. V shed 7 bases and J shed 3 bases, with 15 bases lying between them. Germline CDR1 MDHEN, CDR2 SYDVKM.